This TCR beta chain was retrieved from a study of T cell responses to AZD1222 COVID-19 vaccine. General study results and limits: Among the donors, most were white British and more were female, and clonal diversity was possibly underestimated.

Clones were read by immunoSEQ multiplex PCR, and TCRdb kept only the in-frame ones, dropping some. In the table there are 35,000 to 50,000 clones, roughly 75% of which are singletons. The CDR3 extends over 14 amino acids. With 3 bases removed from V and 4 bases from J, the gap between germline ends came to 12 bases. CDR1 and CDR2 (germline): SGHTA, FQGNSA. Note on this clone: Its antigen is undetermined.

This specimen consisted of peripheral blood, obtained 28 days after the second dose of the MenACWY control vaccine. The sequence came from an adult who received the MenACWY meningococcal vaccine as a control. V is TRBV7-2 and J is TRBJ2-5; D is perhaps TRBD1 or TRBD2 (6 bases each). The CDR3 here is CASSFGGPRETQYF. CDR3 nucleotides: TGTGCCAGCAGCTTTGGGGGGCCTCGAGAGACCCAGTACTTC.